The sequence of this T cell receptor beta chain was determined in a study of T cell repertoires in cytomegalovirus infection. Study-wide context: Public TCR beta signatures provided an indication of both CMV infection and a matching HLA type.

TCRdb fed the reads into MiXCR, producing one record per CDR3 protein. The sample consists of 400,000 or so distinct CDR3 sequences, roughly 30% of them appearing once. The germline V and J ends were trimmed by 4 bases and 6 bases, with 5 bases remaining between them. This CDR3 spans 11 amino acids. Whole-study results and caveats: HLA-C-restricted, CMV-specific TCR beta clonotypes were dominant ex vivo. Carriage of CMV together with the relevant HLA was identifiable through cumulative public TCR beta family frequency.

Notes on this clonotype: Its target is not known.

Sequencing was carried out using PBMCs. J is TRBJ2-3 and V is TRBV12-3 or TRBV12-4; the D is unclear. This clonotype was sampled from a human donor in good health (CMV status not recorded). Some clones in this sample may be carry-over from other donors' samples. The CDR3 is CASSYLDTQYF. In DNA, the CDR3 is TGTGCCAGCAGTTACCTGGATACGCAGTATTTT.